This T cell receptor beta chain was found in a study of T cell responses to AZD1222 COVID-19 vaccine. Study-level information: Pooling of second doses given at about 4 or about 12 weeks was done.

Using immunoSEQ multiplex PCR, the repertoire was profiled, and TCRdb retains in-frame clones only, with some absent. This table has 130,000 or so clones, over 80% appearing once. Looked up from germline, CDR1 is SGDLS and CDR2 is YYNGEE. V was clipped by 1 base and J by 6 bases, with 9 bases between them. The CDR3 is 13 amino acids. Overall study findings and caveats: Clonal diversity was possibly underestimated, and white British individuals and females predominated among donors. Spike-specific TCR repertoires showed rising breadth and depth after two AZD1222 doses. Repertoire samples came only from after the peak T cell response.

As regards this clone: What it binds is unknown.

The input for sequencing was peripheral blood, taken on day 0 of AZD1222 vaccination. The receptor was isolated from an adult in good health. The chain links TRBV9 to TRBJ2-3; D perhaps matches TRBD2 (5 bases). The CDR3 DNA follows: TGTGCCAGCAGCGTAAACCCGGGGGATACGCAGTATTTT. Its protein is CASSVNPGDTQYF.